The rows below give T cell receptor beta chains drawn from one sample of a study of OX40 agonist ivuxolimab in advanced cancers. TCRdb's copy holds only in-frame clones and misses some; the assay was immunoSEQ multiplex PCR. The data contain over 10,000 clones, 75% to 85% of them singletons. The specimen comprised CD4+ or CD8+ T cells sorted from blood, sampled in a trial of the OX40 agonist ivuxolimab. Source of these receptors: an adult with an advanced solid tumor such as melanoma, head and neck, liver or kidney cancer. The CDR3 runs from the conserved cysteine through the conserved F or W. D genes are given only for firm matches. Size values are once, few and many counts, or a class for expanded clones, and some rows have none.

J gene | D gene | V gene | clone size | CDR3 DNA | CDR3 protein
TRBJ2-2 | - | TRBV4-1 | - | TGCGCCAGCAGCCAAGATACGCAGGTCGGGGAGCTGTTTTTT | CASSQDTQVGELFF
TRBJ1-5 | - | TRBV28 | few | TGTGCCACCGCCGTGGCGGGGGATAGCAATCAGCCCCAGCATTTT | CATAVAGDSNQPQHF
TRBJ2-6 | TRBD1 | TRBV9 | - | TGTGCCAGCAGCGCCAATCTTCGGGACAGGGGGCCTGGGGCCAACGTCCTGACTTTC | CASSANLRDRGPGANVLTF
TRBJ2-7 | - | TRBV6-6 | - | TGTGCCAGCACCTGGACCCCTTCATACGAGCAGTACTTC | CASTWTPSYEQYF
TRBJ2-2 | - | TRBV14 | - | TGTGCCAGCAGCCAAGCGAGCTTAAACACCGGGGAGCTGTTTTTT | CASSQASLNTGELFF
TRBJ2-7 | - | TRBV4-3 | - | TGCGCCAGCAGCCAAGGCTTAGATCGGGGACTTGCATGGCCGCAGTACTTC | CASSQGLDRGLAWPQYF
TRBJ2-2 | - | TRBV6-7 | - | TGTAGGCCAGGAGCAGTTCGGAACACCGGGGAGCTGTTTTTT | CRPGAVRNTGELFF
TRBJ1-1 | - | TRBV6-1 | - | TGTGCCAGCAGTGATGGGGACACCACTGAAGCTTTCTTT | CASSDGDTTEAFF
TRBJ1-1 | - | TRBV30 | - | TGTGCCTGGACCCTTTTTGGAACTGAAGCTTTCTTT | CAWTLFGTEAFF
TRBJ1-1 | TRBD1 | TRBV13 | - | TGTGCCAGCAGCTCCGAAATCAGGGGGCTGCACACTGAAGCTTTCTTT | CASSSEIRGLHTEAFF
TRBJ2-2 | TRBD2 | TRBV28 | once | TGTGCCAGCAGTCCCCCCCCGGGGCGGGAGGCTGCGAACACCGGGGAGCTGTTTTTT | CASSPPPGREAANTGELFF
TRBJ2-7 | - | TRBV27 | - | TGTGCCAGCAGTTTAAAGGGGGACCACTACGAGCAGTACTTC | CASSLKGDHYEQYF
TRBJ1-5 | - | TRBV15 | - | TGTGCCACCAGCAGAGAATCGGCAGGGAGGAATCAGCCCCAGCATTTT | CATSRESAGRNQPQHF
TRBJ2-1 | - | TRBV5-1 | - | TGCGCCAGCAGCGGGAGGGGACAGCTCAGCTCCTACAATGAGCAGTTCTTC | CASSGRGQLSSYNEQFF
TRBJ1-1 | - | TRBV19 | - | TGTGCCAGTAGTGTAGGGAACACTGAAGCTTTCTTT | CASSVGNTEAFF
TRBJ2-7 | TRBD1 | TRBV5-1 | - | TGCGCCAGCAGCTTGGGGACAGGTGGAAACTACGAGCAGTACTTC | CASSLGTGGNYEQYF
TRBJ2-1 | - | TRBV6-5 | - | TGTGCCAGCAGTACAGCGCCCACCTTGGATGAGCAGTTCTTC | CASSTAPTLDEQFF
TRBJ1-1 | - | TRBV4-3 | - | TGCGCCAGCAGCCAAGATTTCGGGGGCAACACTGAAGCTTTCTTT | CASSQDFGGNTEAFF
TRBJ2-7 | - | TRBV19 | - | TGTGCCAGTAGCGACAGCCCCCATTACGAGCAGTACTTC | CASSDSPHYEQYF
TRBJ1-2 | TRBD1 | TRBV5-1 | - | TGCGCCAGCAGCTTGGGGGAGGGACAGGGGGCGCCCGTCTATGGCTACACCTTC | CASSLGEGQGAPVYGYTF
TRBJ2-5 | TRBD2 | TRBV5-1 | - | TGCGCCAGCAGCTTGGTAACTAGCGAGGAGACCCAGTACTTC | CASSLVTSEETQYF
TRBJ2-1 | - | TRBV27 | once | TGTGCCAGCAGTTTATCGACAAACAATGAGCAGTTCTTC | CASSLSTNNEQFF
TRBJ2-2 | TRBD2 | TRBV5-1 | - | TGCGCCAGCAGCTTGTTCGGACTAGCGAACACCGGGGAGCTGTTTTTT | CASSLFGLANTGELFF
TRBJ2-7 | TRBD2 | TRBV27 | once | TGTGCCAGCAGTTTAAATAGCGGGGCACCCTACGAGCAGTACTTC | CASSLNSGAPYEQYF
TRBJ1-2 | - | TRBV7-2 | medium-sized | TGTGCCAGCAAAAAGACGGCAGCCTATGGCTACACCTTC | CASKKTAAYGYTF
TRBJ2-2 | - | TRBV5-4 | - | TGTGCCAGCAGCTTGGACGGGGAGCTGTTTTTT | CASSLDGELFF
TRBJ1-5 | - | TRBV30 | - | TGTGCCTGGAGTGTCGGCAGTAATCAGCCCCAGCATTTT | CAWSVGSNQPQHF
TRBJ2-7 | TRBD1 | TRBV9 | - | TGTGCCAGCTCCTTGGGACAGTCCCTCTACGAGCAGTACTTC | CASSLGQSLYEQYF
TRBJ1-5 | - | TRBV2 | - | TGTGCCAGCAGCCGATACGGGGACGGCAATCAGCCCCAGCATTTT | CASSRYGDGNQPQHF
TRBJ2-7 | - | TRBV27 | - | TGTGCCAGCAGCATAATGGGTGACGCCGCCTACGAGCAGTACTTC | CASSIMGDAAYEQYF
TRBJ2-5 | - | TRBV13 | once | TGTGCCAGCAGCTCCCGGGACTCGGTGTCCACGGAGACCCAGTACTTC | CASSSRDSVSTETQYF
TRBJ2-7 | - | TRBV28 | - | TGTGCCAGCAGTTTGGAAAACATCCGTTACGAGCAGTACTTC | CASSLENIRYEQYF
TRBJ2-7 | - | TRBV11-3 | once | TGTGCCAGCAGCGGCAGGGGCCCGACCTACGAGCAGTACTTC | CASSGRGPTYEQYF
TRBJ2-7 | TRBD2 | TRBV9 | - | TGTGCCAGCAGCTCGGGACTAGGGAACTACGAGCAGTACTTC | CASSSGLGNYEQYF
TRBJ2-5 | - | TRBV11-2 | - | TGTGCCAGCAGCCGAACAGGAGACCCTCAAGAGACCCAGTACTTC | CASSRTGDPQETQYF
TRBJ2-2 | TRBD2 | TRBV5-4 | - | TGTGCCAGCAGCTTGGGCCTAGCGGCCAACACCGGGGAGCTGTTTTTT | CASSLGLAANTGELFF